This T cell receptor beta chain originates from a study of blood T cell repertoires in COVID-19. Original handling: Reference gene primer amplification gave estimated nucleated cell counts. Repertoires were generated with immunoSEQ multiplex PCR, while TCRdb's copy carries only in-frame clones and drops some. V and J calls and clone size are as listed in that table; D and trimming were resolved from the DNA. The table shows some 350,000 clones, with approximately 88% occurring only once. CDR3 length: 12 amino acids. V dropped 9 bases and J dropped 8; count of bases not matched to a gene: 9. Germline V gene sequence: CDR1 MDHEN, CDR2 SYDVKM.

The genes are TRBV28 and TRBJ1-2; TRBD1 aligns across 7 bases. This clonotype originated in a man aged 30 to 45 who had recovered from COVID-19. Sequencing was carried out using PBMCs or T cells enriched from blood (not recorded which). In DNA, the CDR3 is TGTGCCAGTCGACAGGGTCTGGAGGGCTACACCTTC. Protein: CASRQGLEGYTF.